The 28 T cell receptor beta chains in this list originate from one sample, sequenced in a study of T-cell reconstitution after alpha-beta-depleted transplantation in children. Unique molecular identifiers were built into the TCRbeta library. MiXCR was run by TCRdb on the PCR reads, yielding one entry per CDR3 protein. The table records 440,000 or so distinct CDR3 sequences, around 46% of them present only once. The sample consisted of PBMCs, taken before TCRalphabeta/CD19-depleted stem cell transplant. The receptors shown here come from a girl under 10 years old with aplastic anemia, due to receive a stem cell transplant.

The V call is TRBV5-1, the J call TRBJ1-1, with TRBD1 matching 12 bases. The CDR3 is made up of 17 amino acids. CDR1 is SGHRS, CDR2 YFSETQ, per germline. J was trimmed by 1 base and V by 4 bases; bases with no gene match: 8. The CDR3 DNA reads as TGCGCCAGCAGCGGCCTGGGACAGGGGGCCCGGAACACTGAAGCTTTCTTT. This encodes CASSGLGQGARNTEAFF.

CDR3 protein: CASSHDRGSSYEQYF. The CDR3, as DNA: TGTGCCAGCAGCCACGACAGGGGGAGCTCCTACGAGCAGTACTTC. The rearrangement joins TRBV6-1 to TRBJ2-7; 9 bases fit TRBD1. Germline V gene lookup returns CDR1 MNHNS and CDR2 SASEGT. The CDR3 spans 15 residues. Germline trimming cut 6 bases from V and 0 bases from J; bases unmatched to any gene: 6.

In its sample, this clonotype was seen many times. V is TRBV5-1 and J is TRBJ2-5; D unclear. This CDR3 is 15 amino acids long. Trimming left V 1 base short and J 3 bases short, with 13 bases between. Germline CDR1 is SGHRS and CDR2 is YFSETQ. CDR3 in amino acids: CASSLRTGREETQYF. The CDR3 DNA is TGCGCCAGCAGCTTGAGGACGGGCAGAGAAGAGACCCAGTACTTC.

A few counts support this clonotype. This rearrangement joins TRBV20-1 to TRBJ2-5; D possibly corresponds to TRBD2 (5 bases). The germline gives CDR1 DFQATT, CDR2 SNEGSKA (reference sequence). The CDR3 runs to 14 residues. Trimming pared 1 base from V and 5 bases from J, leaving 14 bases between. CDR3 residues: CSARAGLAQETQYF. DNA for the CDR3: TGCAGTGCTAGAGCCGGACTGGCCCAGGAGACCCAGTACTTC.

This clonotype came up many times. The chain employs TRBV12-3 or TRBV12-4 and TRBJ2-7, with 7 bases identical to TRBD2. J was trimmed by 5 bases and V by 6 bases; bases with no gene match: 13. CDR3 length equals 15 residues. The CDR3 nucleotides are TGTGCCAGCAGCCACGGGGGGACTAAGGGCCACGAGCAGTACTTC. Its translation is CASSHGGTKGHEQYF.

J is TRBJ2-3 and V is TRBV7-9; D is unresolved. This CDR3 comprises 14 residues. V was cut by 2 bases and J by 6 bases, with 12 bases left in between. Germline V gene lookup returns CDR1 SEHNR and CDR2 FQNEAQ (reference sequence). The CDR3 nucleotides read TGTGCCAGCAGCTTAAGAACCATCAGGGATACGCAGTATTTT. Protein product: CASSLRTIRDTQYF.

This clonotype was seen many times. The V gene is TRBV28, the J gene TRBJ2-1; 11 nucleotides match TRBD2. With V trimmed by 5 bases and J by 3 bases, 18 bases remained unmatched. Germline V gene data show CDR1 as MDHEN and CDR2 as SYDVKM. This CDR3 region has 20 residues. CDR3 DNA: TGTGCCAGCAGTACATTCCGTCGGGCTAGCGGGAGGTCCCTCTACAATGAGCAGTTCTTC. Translating gives CASSTFRRASGRSLYNEQFF.

This chain joins TRBV20-1 and TRBJ2-7, with a weak D call TRBD2 (6 bases). There are 15 residues in the CDR3. V shed 0 bases and J shed 7 bases, with 19 bases lying between them. Germline V gene sequence: CDR1 DFQATT, CDR2 SNEGSKA (reference sequence). CDR3 sequence: CSAREAQGGGMEQYF. As DNA, the CDR3 is TGCAGTGCTAGAGAGGCCCAGGGAGGAGGAATGGAGCAGTACTTC.

This clonotype came up many times. The V call is TRBV6-1, the J call TRBJ1-2, with D maybe TRBD1 (6 bases). This CDR3 has 14 amino acids. Per germline, CDR1 MNHNS and CDR2 SASEGT. The V end lost 6 bases, the J end lost 4 bases, and 15 bases lay between the germline ends. CDR3 DNA: TGTGCCAGCAGCCCACAGGGTCCCATCTATGGCTACACCTTC. Translation: CASSPQGPIYGYTF.

V is TRBV29-1 and J is TRBJ2-6; D not certain. Trimming took off 7 bases at V and 0 bases at J, with 10 bases between the two ends. Per the germline V gene, CDR1 is SQVTM and CDR2 is ANQGSEA. The CDR3 is made up of 14 amino acids. The CDR3 nucleotides are TGCAGCGCCGAGAGTCTCTCTGGGGCCAACGTCCTGACTTTC. It is translated as CSAESLSGANVLTF.

This clonotype was counted a few times. The chain employs TRBV5-1 and TRBJ2-7; weak D call: TRBD1 (7 bases). The CDR3 contains 14 residues. CDR1 and CDR2 (germline): SGHRS, YFSETQ. The V end lost 3 bases, the J end lost 0 bases, and 10 bases lay between the germline ends. CDR3 nucleotide sequence: TGCGCCAGCAGCTGGGGGGACAGCTCCTACGAGCAGTACTTC. The encoded protein is CASSWGDSSYEQYF.

This chain links TRBV28 with TRBJ2-7, with D possibly matching TRBD1 (5 bases). Trimming cost V 7 bases and J 5 bases, with 18 bases left between them. Germline CDR1 MDHEN, CDR2 SYDVKM. This CDR3 spans 14 amino acids. In DNA, the CDR3 is TGTGCCAGCATGGTGGGGCAGGGTCTGGACGAGCAGTACTTC. Translating it yields CASMVGQGLDEQYF.

This clonotype has only a few counts. The gene calls are TRBV6-2 or TRBV6-3 and TRBJ2-1, with 9 bases aligning to TRBD2. V lost 2 bases and J lost 8; bases outside the gene matches: 7. CDR3 length: 15 residues. Germline V gene data show CDR1 as MNHEY and CDR2 as SVGEGT. The CDR3 DNA sequence: TGTGCCAGCAGTTACCTGGCGGGGGGGCCGGATGAGCAGTTCTTC. It is translated as CASSYLAGGPDEQFF.

In DNA, the CDR3 is TGTGCCAGCAGTTTGGAGGGACTAGCTTGGAATGAGCAGTTCTTC. It specifies CASSLEGLAWNEQFF. The chain carries TRBV27 and TRBJ2-1; 9 bases are shared with TRBD2. In germline, CDR1 is MNHEY, CDR2 SMNVEV (reference sequence). V lost 3 bases to trimming and J lost 7 bases; unmatched junction nucleotides: 7. This CDR3 contains 15 residues.

The sample holds a few counts of this clonotype. The chain employs TRBV20-1 and TRBJ2-7; either TRBD1 or TRBD2 may supply D (11 bases each). Trimming cost V 6 bases and J 5 bases, with 29 bases left between them. The length of the CDR3 is 17 residues. Germline V gene sequence: CDR1 DFQATT, CDR2 SNEGSKA (reference sequence). DNA for the CDR3: TGCAGTGCCGGACAGGGGGCTAGCGGGAGGTCTATGAACGAGCAGTACTTC. Encoded protein: CSAGQGASGRSMNEQYF.

This clonotype was counted ten times or more. V usage is TRBV28 and J usage is TRBJ1-1; perhaps TRBD1 as D (5 bases). The CDR3 has 15 amino acids. V gave up 11 bases and J gave up 1 base, with 20 bases separating them. Germline V CDR1 and CDR2: MDHEN, SYDVKM. This CDR3 reads CALHPKGRANTEAFF. The CDR3, as DNA: TGTGCCCTGCACCCAAAGGGACGGGCGAACACTGAAGCTTTCTTT.

Many counts were recorded for this clonotype. The chain employs TRBV7-2 and TRBJ2-1; 8 nucleotides align to TRBD1. The CDR3 runs 14 residues. The trim removed 4 bases at V and 8 bases at J, leaving 7 bases unmatched. CDR1 and CDR2 from the germline V gene are SGHTA and FQGNSA. Written as DNA, the CDR3 is TGTGCCAGCAGCTCTAGGGCAGGGGGCTATGAGCAGTTCTTC. Translated: CASSSRAGGYEQFF.

The rearrangement links TRBV10-3 to TRBJ1-1; D is unresolved. V lost 10 bases and J lost 0, with 9 bases in between. The CDR3 is made up of 12 amino acids. Germline lookup yields CDR1 ENHRY and CDR2 SYGVKD. The CDR3 nucleotides read TGTGCCACTAGGACGGTGAACACTGAAGCTTTCTTT. Its protein is CATRTVNTEAFF.

The rearrangement uses TRBV20-1 and TRBJ2-6; TRBD1 matches 9 bases. The trim removed 2 bases at V and 4 bases at J, leaving 6 bases unmatched. Germline values: CDR1 DFQATT, CDR2 SNEGSKA (reference sequence). This CDR3 has 16 amino acids. The CDR3 DNA is TGCAGTGCTAGAAAACAGGGGGCAAGGGGGGCCAACGTCCTGACTTTC. Protein: CSARKQGARGANVLTF.

This clonotype was picked up many times. This sequence joins TRBV27 and TRBJ2-7; TRBD2 matches 8 bases. Germline loops: CDR1 MNHEY, CDR2 SMNVEV (reference sequence). The CDR3 contains 18 residues. V was pared by 4 bases and J by 1 base, with 15 bases of the junction left unmatched. CDR3 DNA sequence: TGTGCCAGCAGTTCCCCTAGTAGGACTAGCCTCCGGTCCTACGAGCAGTACTTC. This translates into CASSSPSRTSLRSYEQYF.

The chain joins TRBV21-1 to TRBJ2-3; the listed D gene, TRBD1, was not tested against the DNA. TRBV21-1 is a pseudogene. This CDR3 has 18 amino acids. The CDR3, as DNA: TGTGCCAGCAGCCAAAAGGCCGGCCCCACCGGGGGCACAGATACGCAGTATTTT. Its translation is CASSQKAGPTGGTDTQYF.

This clonotype was detected many times. The rearrangement joins TRBV5-6 to TRBJ2-7, with 12 bases matching TRBD2. J lost 2 bases, V lost 5 bases, and 11 bases had no gene match. Germline loops: CDR1 SGHDT, CDR2 YYEEEE. The CDR3 loop spans 17 amino acids. The CDR3 coding sequence is TGTGCCAGCAGTTCGGGACTAGCGGGCTCCCGCGCCTACGAGCAGTACTTC. The encoded protein is CASSSGLAGSRAYEQYF.

Comments on this clonotype: With a much larger clone just one base away, this may be a read error. The gene calls are TRBV6-5 and TRBJ2-1; 8 bases agree with TRBD2. V was clipped by 5 bases and J by 7 bases; unmatched bases: 10. This CDR3 spans 15 amino acids. Germline CDR1 is MNHEY and CDR2 is SVGAGI. The CDR3 here is CASSLRGGLPNEQFF. The CDR3 DNA is TGTGCCAGCAGTCTACGGGGGGGCCTCCCGAATGAGCAGTTCTTC.

This chain uses TRBV20-1 with TRBJ2-3; 7 bases are a match to TRBD2. This CDR3 has 15 amino acids. V was clipped by 6 bases and J by 0 bases; unmatched bases: 9. Looked up from germline, CDR1 is DFQATT and CDR2 is SNEGSKA (reference sequence). The CDR3 loop reads CSAEGAGFSTDTQYF. In DNA, the CDR3 is TGCAGTGCCGAGGGAGCGGGGTTTAGCACAGATACGCAGTATTTT.

A remark on this clonotype: Given a much more abundant clone one base away, this may be a read error. This sequence joins TRBV4-1 and TRBJ2-7; 7 nucleotides line up with TRBD1. The length of the CDR3 is 14 residues. The germline V gene encodes CDR1 MGHRA and CDR2 YSYEKL. The CDR3 DNA reads TGCGCCAGCAGCCGGACAGGCGACCTCTACGGGCAGTACTTC. It codes for CASSRTGDLYGQYF.

This clonotype showed up just a few times. CDR3 sequence reads: CSASGRRDYGYTF. The CDR3 DNA reads as TGCAGTGCATCGGGCAGGAGAGACTATGGCTACACCTTC. The chain recombines TRBV20-1 with TRBJ1-2; D unresolved. The CDR3 totals 13 residues. Trimming removed 6 bases at V and 3 bases at J, with 14 bases between. In germline, CDR1 is DFQATT, CDR2 SNEGSKA (reference sequence).

In this sample, this clonotype turned up many times. The rearrangement joins TRBV7-2 to TRBJ2-7; 10 bases align to TRBD1. The CDR3 spans 15 residues. Germline values: CDR1 SGHTA, CDR2 FQGNSA. V was pared by 1 base and J by 1 base, with 1 base of the junction left unmatched. The CDR3 bases are TGTGCCAGCAGCTTAGAGGGACAGGGGTCCTACGAGCAGTACTTC. It specifies CASSLEGQGSYEQYF.

The chain recombines TRBV6-1 with TRBJ2-3; 7 bases line up with TRBD2. This CDR3 spans 16 amino acids. The V segment lost 5 bases and the J segment 0 bases; nucleotides outside the gene matches: 8. From germline, CDR1 is MNHNS and CDR2 SASEGT. This CDR3 is CASSQMGGPSTDTQYF. For the CDR3, the DNA is TGTGCCAGCAGTCAAATGGGAGGGCCCAGCACAGATACGCAGTATTTT.